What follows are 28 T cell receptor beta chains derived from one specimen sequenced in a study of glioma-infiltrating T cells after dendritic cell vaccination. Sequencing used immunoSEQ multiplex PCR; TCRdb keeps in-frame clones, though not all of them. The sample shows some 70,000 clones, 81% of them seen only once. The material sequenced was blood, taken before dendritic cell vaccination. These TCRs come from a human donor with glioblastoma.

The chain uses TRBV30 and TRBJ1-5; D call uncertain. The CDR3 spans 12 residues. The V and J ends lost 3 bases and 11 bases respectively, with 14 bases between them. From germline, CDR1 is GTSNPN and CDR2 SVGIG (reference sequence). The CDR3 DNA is TGTGCCTGGAGCGTCGATTCCCGGGCCCAGCATTTT. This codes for CAWSVDSRAQHF. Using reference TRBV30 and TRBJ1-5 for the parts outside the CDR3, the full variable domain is SQTIHQWPATLVQPVGSPLSLECTVEGTSNPNLYWYRQAAGRGLQLLFYSVGIGQISSEVPQNLSASRPQDRQFILSSKKLLLSDSGFYLCAWSVDSRAQHFGDGTRLSIL.

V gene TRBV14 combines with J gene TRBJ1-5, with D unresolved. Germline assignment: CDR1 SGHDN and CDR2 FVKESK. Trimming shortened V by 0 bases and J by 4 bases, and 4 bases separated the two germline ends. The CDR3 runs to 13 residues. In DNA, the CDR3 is TGTGCCAGCAGCCAAGATCTTAATCAGCCCCAGCATTTT. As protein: CASSQDLNQPQHF.

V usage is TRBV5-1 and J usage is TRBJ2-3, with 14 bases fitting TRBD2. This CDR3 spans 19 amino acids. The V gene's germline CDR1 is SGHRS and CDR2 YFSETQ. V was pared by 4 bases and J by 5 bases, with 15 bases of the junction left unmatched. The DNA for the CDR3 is TGCGCCAGCAGCCATAACGGGCGGTGGACTAGCGGGGGGCAAGATACGCAGTATTTT. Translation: CASSHNGRWTSGGQDTQYF.

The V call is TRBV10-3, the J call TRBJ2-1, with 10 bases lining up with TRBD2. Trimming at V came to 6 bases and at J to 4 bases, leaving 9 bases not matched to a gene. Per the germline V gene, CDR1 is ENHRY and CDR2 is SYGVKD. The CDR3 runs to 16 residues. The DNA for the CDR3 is TGTGCCATCAGCGGTAGGGGACTAGCGACATACAATGAGCAGTTCTTC. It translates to CAISGRGLATYNEQFF.

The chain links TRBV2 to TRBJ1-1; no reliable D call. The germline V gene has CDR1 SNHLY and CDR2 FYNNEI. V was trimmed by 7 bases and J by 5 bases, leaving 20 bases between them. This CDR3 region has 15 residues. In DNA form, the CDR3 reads TGTGCCAGCACCCCGGGCGTCGCCTCGGGGACTGAAGCTTTCTTT. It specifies CASTPGVASGTEAFF. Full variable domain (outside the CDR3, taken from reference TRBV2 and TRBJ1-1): EPEVTQTPSHQVTQMGQEVILRCVPISNHLYFYWYRQILGQKVEFLVSFYNNEISEKSEIFDDQFSVERPDGSNFTLKIRSTKLEDSAMYFCASTPGVASGTEAFFGQGTRLTVV.

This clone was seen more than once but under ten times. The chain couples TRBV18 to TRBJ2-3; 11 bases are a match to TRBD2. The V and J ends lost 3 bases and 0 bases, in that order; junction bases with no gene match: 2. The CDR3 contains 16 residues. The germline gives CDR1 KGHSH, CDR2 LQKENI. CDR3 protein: CASSPGLAGSTDTQYF. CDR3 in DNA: TGTGCCAGCTCACCTGGACTAGCGGGTAGCACAGATACGCAGTATTTT.

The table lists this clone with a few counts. In DNA form, the CDR3 reads TGTGCCAGTAGTGCGAAGACAGCCGCCGGGGAGCTGTTTTTT. This translates into CASSAKTAAGELFF. The gene calls are TRBV19 and TRBJ2-2, with a possible D match to TRBD1 (5 bases). In germline, CDR1 is LNHDA, CDR2 SQIVND (reference sequence). CDR3 length: 14 residues. Trimming shortened V by 5 bases and J by 6 bases, and 13 bases separated the two germline ends.

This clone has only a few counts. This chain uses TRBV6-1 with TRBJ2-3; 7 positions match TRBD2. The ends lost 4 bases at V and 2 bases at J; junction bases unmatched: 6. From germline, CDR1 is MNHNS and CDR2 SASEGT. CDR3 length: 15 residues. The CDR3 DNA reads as TGTGCCAGCAGTGTAGAGCGGGGAGCCACAGATACGCAGTATTTT. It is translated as CASSVERGATDTQYF.

In DNA, the CDR3 is TGTGCCAGCAGCAGTAGACAGTCGGTAGAGACCCAGTACTTC. This sequence encodes CASSSRQSVETQYF. V usage is TRBV5-6 and J usage is TRBJ2-5; D may be TRBD1 (5 bases). The germline V gene encodes CDR1 SGHDT and CDR2 YYEEEE. The CDR3 consists of 14 residues. Deletions cut 4 bases from V and 4 bases from J, with 14 bases between.

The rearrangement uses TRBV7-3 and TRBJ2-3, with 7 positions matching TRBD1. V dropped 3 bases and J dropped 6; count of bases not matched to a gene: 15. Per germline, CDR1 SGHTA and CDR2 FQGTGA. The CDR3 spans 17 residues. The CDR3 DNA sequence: TGTGCCAGCAGCTTCCGTTGGGACAGTATTTCCGCGGATACGCAGTATTTT. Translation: CASSFRWDSISADTQYF. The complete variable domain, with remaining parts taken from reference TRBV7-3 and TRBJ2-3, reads GAGVSQTPSNKVTEKGKYVELRCDPISGHTALYWYRQSLGQGPEFLIYFQGTGAADDSGLPNDRFFAVRPEGSVSTLKIQRTERGDSAVYLCASSFRWDSISADTQYFGPGTRLTVL.

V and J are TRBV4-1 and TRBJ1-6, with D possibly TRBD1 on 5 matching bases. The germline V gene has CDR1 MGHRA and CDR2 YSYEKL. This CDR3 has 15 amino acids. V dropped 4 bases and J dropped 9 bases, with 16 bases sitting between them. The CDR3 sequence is CASSLPSGEGSPLHF. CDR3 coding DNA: TGCGCCAGCAGCCTCCCATCGGGGGAGGGTTCACCCCTCCACTTT.

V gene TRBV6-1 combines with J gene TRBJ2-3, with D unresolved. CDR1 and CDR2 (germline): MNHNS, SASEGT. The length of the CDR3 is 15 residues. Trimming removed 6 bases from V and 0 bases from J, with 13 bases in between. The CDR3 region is CASRRNTQSTDTQYF. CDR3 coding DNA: TGTGCCAGCAGGAGGAACACCCAGAGCACAGATACGCAGTATTTT.

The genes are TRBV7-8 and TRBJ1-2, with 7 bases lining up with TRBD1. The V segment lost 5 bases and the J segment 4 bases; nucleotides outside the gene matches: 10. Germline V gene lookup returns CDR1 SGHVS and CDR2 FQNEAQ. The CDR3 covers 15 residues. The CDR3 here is CASSLDRERGYGYTF. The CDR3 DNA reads TGTGCCAGCAGCCTCGACAGGGAGAGAGGCTATGGCTACACCTTC.

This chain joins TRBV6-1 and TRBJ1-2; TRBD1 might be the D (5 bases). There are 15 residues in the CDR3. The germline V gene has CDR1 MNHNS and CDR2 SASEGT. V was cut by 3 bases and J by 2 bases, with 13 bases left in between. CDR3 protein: CASSDTGTPNYGYTF. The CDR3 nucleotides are TGTGCCAGCAGTGACACAGGCACTCCAAACTATGGCTACACCTTC.

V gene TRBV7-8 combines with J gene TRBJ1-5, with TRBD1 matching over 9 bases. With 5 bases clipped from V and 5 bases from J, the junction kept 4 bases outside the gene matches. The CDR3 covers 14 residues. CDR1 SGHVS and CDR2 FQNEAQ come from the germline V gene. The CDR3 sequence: CASSPDRGYQPQHF. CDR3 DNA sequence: TGTGCCAGCAGCCCGGACAGGGGTTATCAGCCCCAGCATTTT.

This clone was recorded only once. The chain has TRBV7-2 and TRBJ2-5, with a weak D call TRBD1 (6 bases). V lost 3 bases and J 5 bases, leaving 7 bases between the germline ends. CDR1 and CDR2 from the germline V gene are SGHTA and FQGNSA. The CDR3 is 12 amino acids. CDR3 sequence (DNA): TGTGCCAGCAGCTTGAGGGGGGAGACCCAGTACTTC. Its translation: CASSLRGETQYF.

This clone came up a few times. The CDR3 DNA reads TGTGCCATCAGACAGGCCTCCGGAAACACCATATATTTT. It specifies CAIRQASGNTIYF. The chain recombines TRBV10-3 with TRBJ1-3; D perhaps matches TRBD1 (5 bases). With 6 bases removed from V and 4 bases from J, the gap between germline ends came to 10 bases. This CDR3 spans 13 amino acids. Per the germline V gene, CDR1 is ENHRY and CDR2 is SYGVKD.

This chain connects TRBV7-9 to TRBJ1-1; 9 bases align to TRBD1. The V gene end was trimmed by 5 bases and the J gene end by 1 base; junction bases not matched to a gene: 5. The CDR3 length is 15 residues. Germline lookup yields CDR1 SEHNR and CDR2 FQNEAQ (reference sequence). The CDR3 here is CASSRTGDRNTEAFF. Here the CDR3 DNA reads TGTGCCAGCAGCCGGACAGGGGATCGGAACACTGAAGCTTTCTTT.

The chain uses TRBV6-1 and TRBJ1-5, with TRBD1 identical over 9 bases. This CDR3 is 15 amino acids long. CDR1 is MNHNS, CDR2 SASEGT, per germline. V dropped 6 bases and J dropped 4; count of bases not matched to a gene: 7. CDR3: CASRGDRVLNQPQHF. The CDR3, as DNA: TGTGCCAGCAGGGGGGACAGGGTTTTGAATCAGCCCCAGCATTTT.

The CDR3 spells CASSLATGVNQPQHF. CDR3 nucleotide sequence: TGTGCCAGCAGCTTAGCTACAGGGGTGAATCAGCCCCAGCATTTT. This chain connects TRBV5-6 to TRBJ1-5, with 7 bases identical to TRBD1. V dropped 2 bases and J dropped 4; count of bases not matched to a gene: 6. The CDR3 length is 15 residues. CDR1 is SGHDT and CDR2 is YYEEEE in the germline V gene.

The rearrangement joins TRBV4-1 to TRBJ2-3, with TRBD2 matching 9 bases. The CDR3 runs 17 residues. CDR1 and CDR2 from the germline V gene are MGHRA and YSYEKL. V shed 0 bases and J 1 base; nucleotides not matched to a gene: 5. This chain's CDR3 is CASSQEGAGGGTDTQYF. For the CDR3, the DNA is TGCGCCAGCAGCCAAGAAGGAGCGGGGGGAGGCACAGATACGCAGTATTTT.

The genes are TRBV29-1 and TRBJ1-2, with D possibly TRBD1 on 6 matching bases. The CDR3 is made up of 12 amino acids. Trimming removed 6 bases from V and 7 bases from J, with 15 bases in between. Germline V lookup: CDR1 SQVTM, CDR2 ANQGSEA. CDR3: CSVGGGWSGYTF. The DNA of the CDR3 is TGCAGCGTGGGGGGGGGCTGGTCTGGCTACACCTTC. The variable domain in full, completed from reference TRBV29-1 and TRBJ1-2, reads SAVISQKPSRDICQRGTSLTIQCQVDSQVTMMFWYRQQPGQSLTLIATANQGSEATYESGFVIDKFPISRPNLTFSTLTVSNMSPEDSSIYLCSVGGGWSGYTFGSGTRLTVV.

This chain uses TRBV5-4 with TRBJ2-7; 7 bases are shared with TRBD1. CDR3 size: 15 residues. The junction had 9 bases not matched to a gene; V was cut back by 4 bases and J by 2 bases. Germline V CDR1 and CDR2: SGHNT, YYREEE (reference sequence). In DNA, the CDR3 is TGTGCCAGCAGCCAGGCCGGGACAGCTACCTACGAGCAGTACTTC. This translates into CASSQAGTATYEQYF.

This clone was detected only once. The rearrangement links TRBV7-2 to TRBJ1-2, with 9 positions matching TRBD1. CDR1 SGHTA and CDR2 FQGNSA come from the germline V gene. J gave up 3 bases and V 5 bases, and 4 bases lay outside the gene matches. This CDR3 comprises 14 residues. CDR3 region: CASSGTGGDYGYTF. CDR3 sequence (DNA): TGTGCCAGCAGCGGAACAGGGGGCGACTATGGCTACACCTTC.

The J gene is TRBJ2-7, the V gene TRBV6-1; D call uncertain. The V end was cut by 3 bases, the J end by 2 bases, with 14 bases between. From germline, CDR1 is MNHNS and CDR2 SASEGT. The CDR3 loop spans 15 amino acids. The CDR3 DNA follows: TGTGCCAGCAGTGACCCAGGTGGGCAGGCCTACGAGCAGTACTTC. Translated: CASSDPGGQAYEQYF.

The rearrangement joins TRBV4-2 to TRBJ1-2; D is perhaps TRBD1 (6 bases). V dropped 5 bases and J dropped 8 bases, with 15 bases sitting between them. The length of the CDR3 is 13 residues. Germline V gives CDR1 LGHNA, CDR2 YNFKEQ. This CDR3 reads CASSSTRTVGYTF. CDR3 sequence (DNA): TGTGCCAGCAGCTCTACAAGGACAGTAGGCTACACCTTC.

Here the CDR3 reads CASSSGQLALHGYTF. The CDR3 coding sequence is TGTGCCAGCAGCTCGGGACAGTTGGCTCTCCATGGCTACACCTTC. The chain links TRBV13 to TRBJ1-2; 7 positions match TRBD1. Germline trimming cut 4 bases from V and 6 bases from J; bases unmatched to any gene: 11. The CDR3 extends over 15 amino acids. Germline CDR1 reads PRHDT; CDR2 reads FYEKMQ (reference sequence).

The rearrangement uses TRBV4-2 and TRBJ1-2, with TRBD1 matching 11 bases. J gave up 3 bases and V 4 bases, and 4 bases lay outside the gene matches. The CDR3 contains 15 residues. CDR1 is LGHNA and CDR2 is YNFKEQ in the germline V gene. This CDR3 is CASSRGTGGDYGYTF. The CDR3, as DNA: TGTGCCAGCAGCCGGGGGACAGGGGGAGACTATGGCTACACCTTC.